This T cell receptor (beta chain) was recorded in a study of cytomegalovirus exposure and HLA in healthy donors. PCR used 60 Vbeta primers and 13 Jbeta primers. Sequenced by immunoSEQ multiplex PCR; TCRdb stores in-frame clones only, minus some. This repertoire shows tens of thousands of clones, 60% to 80% found once; its top ten account for 3.5% to 4.5%. What was sequenced was PBMCs. The sequence was collected from a man aged 25-45 years in good health and CMV-seronegative.

CDR3 loop: CASKEGLAKNIQYF. CDR3 DNA: TGTGCCAGCAAGGAGGGACTAGCCAAAAACATTCAGTACTTC. This chain links TRBV6-5 with TRBJ2-4, with D maybe TRBD2 (6 bases). There are 14 residues in the CDR3. Germline V lookup: CDR1 MNHEY, CDR2 SVGAGI. V lost 7 bases, J lost 0 bases, and 10 bases lay in between.